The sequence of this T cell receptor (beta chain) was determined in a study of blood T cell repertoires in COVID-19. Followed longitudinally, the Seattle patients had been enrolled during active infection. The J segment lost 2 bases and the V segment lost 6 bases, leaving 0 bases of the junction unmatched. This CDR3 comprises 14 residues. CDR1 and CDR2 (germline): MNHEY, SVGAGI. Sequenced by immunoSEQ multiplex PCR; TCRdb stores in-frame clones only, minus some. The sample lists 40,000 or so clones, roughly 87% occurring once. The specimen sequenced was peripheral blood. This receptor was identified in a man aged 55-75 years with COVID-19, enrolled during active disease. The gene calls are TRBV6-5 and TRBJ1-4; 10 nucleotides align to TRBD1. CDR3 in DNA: TGTGCCAGCAGGACAGGGGGCACTAATGAAAAACTGTTTTTT. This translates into CASRTGGTNEKLFF.